These 15 T cell receptor beta chains came from one sample sequenced in a study of shared clonotypes between healthy human individuals. Method: immunoSEQ multiplex PCR; TCRdb's copy keeps in-frame clones and lacks some. This table has about 490,000 clones, roughly four fifths appearing once. The sample taken for sequencing was PBMCs. The receptors originated from a woman aged 40-49 years in good health. Some clones in this sample may be carry-over from other donors' samples.

Concerning this clone: The conserved phenylalanine or tryptophan is not found at the CDR3 terminus, so this likely reflects a read error. It is unclear where the CDR3 begins or ends on the DNA, so no DNA is shown, and the CDR3 is as TCRdb lists it. The V gene is TRBV20-1, the J gene TRBJ2-7. CDR1 is DFQATT, CDR2 SNEGSKA, per germline (reference sequence). The CDR3 is 11 residues long, counting both termini. This CDR3 reads CSARLSYEQCS.

This clone appeared once. The chain recombines TRBV11-2 with TRBJ2-1; 8 bases are a match to TRBD2. The V gene's germline CDR1 is SGHAT and CDR2 FQNNGV. V shed 6 bases, J shed 8 bases, and the junction held 15 bases outside the gene matches. The CDR3 runs 16 residues. The CDR3 coding sequence is TGTGCCAGCAGAGTCCTTAGCGGGATAAGCAGGGATGAGCAGTTCTTC. Translating gives CASRVLSGISRDEQFF. The full variable domain, its missing parts supplied by reference TRBV11-2 and TRBJ2-1, is EAGVAQSPRYKIIEKRQSVAFWCNPISGHATLYWYQQILGQGPKLLIQFQNNGVVDDSQLPKDRFSAERLKGVDSTLKIQPAKLEDSAVYLCASRVLSGISRDEQFFGPGTRLTVL.

V and J are TRBV5-4 and TRBJ2-4, with 10 bases aligning to TRBD2. This CDR3 contains 14 residues. V shed 0 bases, J shed 16 bases, and the junction held 10 bases outside the gene matches. Looked up from germline, CDR1 is SGHNT and CDR2 is YYREEE (reference sequence). The CDR3 spells CASSLGLAGDGPYF. In DNA, the CDR3 is TGTGCCAGCAGCTTGGGCCTAGCGGGAGATGGGCCCTACTTC.

The genes are TRBV28 and TRBJ1-2; 8 nucleotides align to TRBD1. V gave up 1 base and J gave up 6 bases; unmatched junction bases: 10. Germline values: CDR1 MDHEN, CDR2 SYDVKM. The CDR3 has 16 amino acids. The CDR3 reads CASSLFVAGGQDGYTF. The CDR3 coding sequence is TGTGCCAGCAGTTTATTCGTGGCAGGGGGCCAGGATGGCTACACCTTC.

The chain is built from TRBV4-1 and TRBJ1-2; 8 nucleotides line up with TRBD1. The V and J ends lost 0 bases and 7 bases, in that order; junction bases with no gene match: 7. The CDR3 runs 15 residues. CDR1 is MGHRA and CDR2 is YSYEKL in the germline V gene. The CDR3 nucleotides are TGCGCCAGCAGCCAAGACCCGGACAGGGAGGTTGGCTACACCTTC. It is translated as CASSQDPDREVGYTF.

This clone has more than one count but fewer than ten. This sample includes further DNA sequences coding for the same CDR3. The J gene is TRBJ1-1, the V gene TRBV7-3; 7 bases match TRBD1. This CDR3 contains 14 residues. The germline V gene encodes CDR1 SGHTA and CDR2 FQGTGA. The V segment lost 5 bases and the J segment 2 bases; nucleotides outside the gene matches: 5. CDR3 DNA sequence: TGTGCCAGCAGCCCGACAGGGCCAAACACTGAAGCTTTCTTT. It translates to CASSPTGPNTEAFF.

The table lists this clone with a few counts. V is TRBV4-2 and J is TRBJ2-2; D call uncertain. V lost 0 bases and J lost 4, with 9 bases in between. Germline loops: CDR1 LGHNA, CDR2 YNFKEQ. This CDR3 is built from 15 residues. CDR3: CASSQEASSTGELFF. The CDR3 coding sequence is TGTGCCAGCAGCCAAGAAGCGTCGAGCACCGGGGAGCTGTTTTTT.

V and J are TRBV28 and TRBJ2-7; tentative D call: TRBD2 (6 bases). Trimming stripped 5 bases from V and 2 bases from J, with 13 bases between. Germline CDR1 is MDHEN and CDR2 is SYDVKM. This CDR3 contains 14 residues. The CDR3 spells CASSGVEGTYEQYF. The CDR3 region has the DNA TGTGCCAGCAGTGGAGTGGAGGGAACCTACGAGCAGTACTTC.

The chain employs TRBV7-9 and TRBJ2-2; D remains unclear. V was trimmed by 1 base and J by 6 bases, leaving 15 bases between them. This CDR3 is 16 amino acids long. The germline gives CDR1 SEHNR, CDR2 FQNEAQ (reference sequence). The CDR3 loop is CASSLVGGPNSGELFF. The CDR3 bases are TGTGCCAGCAGCTTAGTTGGTGGCCCCAATTCCGGGGAGCTGTTTTTT.

There are a few counts of this clone. This chain links TRBV30 with TRBJ1-1; D gene uncertain. CDR1 and CDR2 (germline): GTSNPN, SVGIG (reference sequence). The length of the CDR3 is 12 residues. V lost 5 bases to trimming and J lost 1 base, with 8 bases between them. The CDR3 DNA is TGTGCCTGGGGGCTCCCGAACACTGAAGCTTTCTTT. Its translation: CAWGLPNTEAFF.

Notes on this clone: Since a much larger clone is just one base distant, this may be a read error. V and J are TRBV19 and TRBJ1-1; D is unclear. The V end lost 5 bases, the J end lost 1 base, and 5 bases lay between the germline ends. CDR3 length: 12 residues. Looked up from germline, CDR1 is LNHDA and CDR2 is SQIVND (reference sequence). The DNA for the CDR3 is TGTGCCAGTAGTTCCCAGAACACTGAAGCTTTCTTT. Protein product: CASSSQNTEAFF.

The rearrangement joins TRBV28 to TRBJ1-5, with 9 bases lining up with TRBD1. Germline CDR1 reads MDHEN; CDR2 reads SYDVKM. V dropped 6 bases and J dropped 4; count of bases not matched to a gene: 7. This CDR3 region has 15 residues. The CDR3 DNA sequence: TGTGCCAGCAGCCGCCGGGGACAGGGAAATCAGCCCCAGCATTTT. Encoded protein: CASSRRGQGNQPQHF. Filled out from reference TRBV28 and TRBJ1-5, the complete variable domain reads DVKVTQSSRYLVKRTGEKVFLECVQDMDHENMFWYRQDPGLGLRLIYFSYDVKMKEKGDIPEGYSVSREKKERFSLILESASTNQTSMYLCASSRRGQGNQPQHFGDGTRLSIL.

This rearrangement joins TRBV19 to TRBJ1-4; 9 bases agree with TRBD1. After removal of 11 bases from V and 7 bases from J, the junction contained 8 bases not matched to a gene. In germline, CDR1 is LNHDA, CDR2 SQIVND (reference sequence). CDR3 length: 13 amino acids. The CDR3 loop is CACGRDRVEKLFF. The CDR3 coding sequence is TGTGCCTGTGGCCGGGACAGGGTTGAAAAACTGTTTTTT.

The chain joins TRBV19 to TRBJ1-5; 7 nucleotides line up with TRBD1. In germline, CDR1 is LNHDA, CDR2 SQIVND (reference sequence). The CDR3 loop spans 15 amino acids. V lost 5 bases, J lost 7 bases, and 11 bases stayed unmatched. The CDR3 spells CASSPMTGTRQPQHF. CDR3 sequence (DNA): TGTGCCAGTAGTCCAATGACAGGGACGAGGCAGCCCCAGCATTTT.

Points on this clone: The junction and the germline gene differ at one end; a read error may be behind it. Other nucleotide sequences in the sample specify the same CDR3. This CDR3 reads CASSPGQGREKLFF. As DNA, the CDR3 is TGTGCCAGCAGTCCAGGACAGGGCCGGGAAAAGCTGTTTTTT. V is TRBV28 and J is TRBJ1-4, with 8 nucleotides matching TRBD1. Germline V gene sequence: CDR1 MDHEN, CDR2 SYDVKM. The CDR3 runs 14 residues.